This T cell receptor (beta chain) was sequenced during a study of T-cell memory formation after mild COVID-19. The table lists this clonotype with a few counts. What it binds is unknown. TCR alpha and TCR beta cDNA libraries carrying sample barcodes and UMIs came from 5'RACE with constant-segment primers. TCRdb reanalysed the 5' RACE reads using MiXCR and keeps one entry per CDR3 protein. The sample shows 50,000 or so distinct CDR3 sequences, approximately 9% of them seen only once. Study findings and constraints: Second-wave clones with a day 37 peak had unconfirmed SARS-CoV-2 specificity. The main location of contracting CD4+ clones was CM and EM, and that of contracting CD8+ clones was EMRA.

From germline, CDR1 is DFQATT and CDR2 SNEGSKA (reference sequence). This CDR3 comprises 13 residues. With V trimmed by 6 bases and J by 7 bases, 8 bases remained unmatched. This TCR was recovered from an adult woman who had mild COVID-19 (a few samples of this study predate the infection). Cell type and time point are not known. The sequenced sample was PBMCs or a T cell subset sorted from them (not recorded which). The chain joins TRBV20-1 to TRBJ1-4; TRBD1 matches at 7 bases. For the CDR3, the DNA is TGCAGTGCAACGACAGGGATAAGTGAAAAACTGTTTTTT. Protein sequence: CSATTGISEKLFF.